These 16 T cell receptor beta chains came from one sample sequenced in a study of CD8 T cells in ankylosing spondylitis. MiXCR was run by TCRdb on the 5' RACE reads, yielding one entry per CDR3 protein. The table includes 250,000 to 350,000 distinct CDR3 sequences, 20% detected once. Sequenced: blood, either unsorted or a sorted T cell fraction (not recorded which). Receptors were obtained from a male donor with ankylosing spondylitis or in good health (not recorded which).

This clonotype came up a few times. The rearrangement uses TRBV4-1 and TRBJ1-3, with D tentatively TRBD1 (5 bases). The CDR3 length is 17 residues. CDR1 is MGHRA and CDR2 is YSYEKL in the germline V gene. The V and J ends lost 0 bases and 0 bases respectively, with 12 bases between them. CDR3 protein: CASSQDPRGHSGNTIYF. CDR3 coding DNA: TGCGCCAGCAGCCAAGATCCCCGGGGCCACTCTGGAAACACCATATATTTT.

This clonotype has just a few counts. The rearrangement links TRBV20-1 to TRBJ2-7; the match to TRBD2 covers 14 bases. The CDR3 has 14 amino acids. The V segment lost 6 bases and the J segment 6 bases; nucleotides outside the gene matches: 7. Germline CDR1 reads DFQATT; CDR2 reads SNEGSKA (reference sequence). The CDR3 sequence is CSARLAGGPGEQYV. In DNA form, the CDR3 reads TGCAGTGCCAGACTAGCGGGAGGGCCGGGCGAGCAGTACGTC.

This clonotype was seen many times. The rearrangement joins TRBV28 to TRBJ2-3, with D possibly matching TRBD2 (6 bases). The CDR3 has 17 amino acids. Germline CDR1 MDHEN, CDR2 SYDVKM. The ends were cut back, 4 bases at V and 0 bases at J, with 17 bases in the middle. CDR3 protein: CASSSYHRDFSTDTQYF. CDR3 nucleotides: TGTGCCAGCAGTTCGTACCATCGGGACTTTAGCACAGATACGCAGTATTTT.

J is TRBJ1-1 and V is TRBV25-1; D call uncertain. Germline CDR1 and CDR2: MGHDK and SYGVNS. Trimming shortened V by 2 bases and J by 1 base, and 11 bases separated the two germline ends. This CDR3 has 15 amino acids. The CDR3 reads CASSERAAGNTEAFF. CDR3 in DNA: TGTGCCAGCAGTGAACGGGCAGCCGGGAACACTGAAGCTTTCTTT.

This clonotype occurred a few times. The V call is TRBV6-1, the J call TRBJ2-1; D might be TRBD2 (5 bases). The CDR3 loop spans 13 amino acids. V was clipped by 8 bases and J by 7 bases, with 15 bases between them. The germline CDR1 and CDR2 sequences are MNHNS and SASEGT. The DNA for the CDR3 is TGTGCCAGCCGAATGATCGGGGAGAATGAGCAGTTCTTC. It yields the protein CASRMIGENEQFF.

The V and J genes are TRBV14 and TRBJ2-5, with D unclear. The CDR3 is 13 residues long. V was clipped by 1 base and J by 5 bases, with 8 bases between them. Germline CDR1 is SGHDN and CDR2 is FVKESK. The CDR3 is CASSQVLRETQYF. In nucleotides, the CDR3 is TGTGCCAGCAGCCAAGTGCTCCGGGAGACCCAGTACTTC.

The sample holds many counts of this clonotype. The chain carries TRBV6-6 and TRBJ1-2; D is possibly TRBD1 (5 bases). With 5 bases removed from V and 8 bases from J, the gap between germline ends came to 15 bases. The CDR3 is 13 amino acids. The V gene's germline CDR1 is MNHNY and CDR2 SVGAGI (reference sequence). The CDR3 loop reads CASSRDSWGGYTF. The DNA for the CDR3 is TGTGCCAGCAGTCGGGACTCTTGGGGAGGCTACACCTTC.

This clonotype came up many times. V gene TRBV6-5 combines with J gene TRBJ2-3; either TRBD1 or TRBD2 may fit D (5 bases each). V shed 2 bases and J shed 9 bases, with 18 bases lying between them. There are 15 residues in the CDR3. The germline gives CDR1 MNHEY, CDR2 SVGAGI. The CDR3 is CASSYETGPRSTQYF. The CDR3 coding sequence is TGTGCCAGCAGTTACGAGACGGGGCCGCGGTCGACGCAGTATTTT.

This clonotype appeared a few times. V and J are TRBV10-3 and TRBJ2-3; 8 bases align to TRBD1. The germline V gene has CDR1 ENHRY and CDR2 SYGVKD. This CDR3 contains 14 residues. V shed 5 bases, J shed 3 bases, and the junction held 4 bases outside the gene matches. This CDR3 is CAISYGQGTDTQYF. The CDR3 DNA sequence: TGTGCCATCAGTTACGGACAGGGAACAGATACGCAGTATTTT.

This chain connects TRBV6-1 to TRBJ2-2, with TRBD1 matching 10 bases. Germline V gives CDR1 MNHNS, CDR2 SASEGT. There are 16 residues in the CDR3. V shed 6 bases and J 5 bases; nucleotides not matched to a gene: 9. CDR3 sequence (DNA): TGTGCCAGCAGCCTCCCGGGGACAGGGGAAACCGGGGAGCTGTTTTTT. Amino acid sequence: CASSLPGTGETGELFF.

This clonotype came up many times. The chain carries TRBV12-3 or TRBV12-4 and TRBJ1-1; no reliable D call. V was shortened by 3 bases and J by 6 bases, with 8 bases between the two germline ends. The CDR3 consists of 12 residues. The CDR3 DNA reads as TGTGCCAGCAGTTTGAGTCGGCCTGAAGCTTTCTTT. It yields the protein CASSLSRPEAFF.

The chain couples TRBV5-1 to TRBJ2-3; D uncertain. Germline V lookup: CDR1 SGHRS, CDR2 YFSETQ. The CDR3 length is 15 residues. Deletions cut 4 bases from V and 4 bases from J, with 16 bases between. This CDR3 reads CASSMSRAQSDTQYF. In DNA, the CDR3 is TGCGCCAGCAGCATGAGTAGGGCACAGTCAGATACGCAGTATTTT.

The chain has TRBV27 and TRBJ2-3; 12 positions agree with TRBD2. The CDR3 has 17 amino acids. Germline lookup yields CDR1 MNHEY and CDR2 SMNVEV (reference sequence). With 7 bases clipped from V and 6 bases from J, the junction kept 14 bases outside the gene matches. The CDR3 sequence is CASTRTGLAGGKDTQYF. In DNA, the CDR3 is TGTGCCAGCACCCGAACGGGGCTAGCGGGGGGGAAGGATACGCAGTATTTT.

V gene TRBV7-3 combines with J gene TRBJ2-5; D gene ambiguous. The V and J ends lost 5 bases and 2 bases respectively, with 15 bases between them. The CDR3 sequence is 15 residues long. CDR1 is SGHTA, CDR2 FQGTGA, per germline. CDR3 in DNA: TGTGCCAGCAGCCCCATGACACTACTACAAGAGACCCAGTACTTC. It codes for CASSPMTLLQETQYF.

The CDR3: CASRATGNTGELFF. In nucleotides, the CDR3 is TGTGCCAGCAGGGCGACAGGGAACACCGGGGAGCTGTTTTTT. The chain recombines TRBV7-9 with TRBJ2-2, with D tentatively TRBD1 (6 bases). The CDR3 is 14 amino acids. CDR1 is SEHNR and CDR2 is FQNEAQ in the germline V gene (reference sequence). Trimming pared 6 bases from V and 1 base from J, leaving 9 bases between.

In its sample, this clonotype was seen a few times. The chain couples TRBV5-6 to TRBJ1-4, with D perhaps matching TRBD1 (5 bases). The V gene lost 1 base and the J gene lost 12 bases, with 19 bases spanning the gap. In germline, CDR1 is SGHDT, CDR2 YYEEEE. The CDR3 is made up of 15 amino acids. CDR3 amino acids: CASSLYDRPGSELFF. In nucleotides, the CDR3 is TGTGCCAGCAGCTTGTATGACAGACCAGGGAGTGAACTGTTTTTT.